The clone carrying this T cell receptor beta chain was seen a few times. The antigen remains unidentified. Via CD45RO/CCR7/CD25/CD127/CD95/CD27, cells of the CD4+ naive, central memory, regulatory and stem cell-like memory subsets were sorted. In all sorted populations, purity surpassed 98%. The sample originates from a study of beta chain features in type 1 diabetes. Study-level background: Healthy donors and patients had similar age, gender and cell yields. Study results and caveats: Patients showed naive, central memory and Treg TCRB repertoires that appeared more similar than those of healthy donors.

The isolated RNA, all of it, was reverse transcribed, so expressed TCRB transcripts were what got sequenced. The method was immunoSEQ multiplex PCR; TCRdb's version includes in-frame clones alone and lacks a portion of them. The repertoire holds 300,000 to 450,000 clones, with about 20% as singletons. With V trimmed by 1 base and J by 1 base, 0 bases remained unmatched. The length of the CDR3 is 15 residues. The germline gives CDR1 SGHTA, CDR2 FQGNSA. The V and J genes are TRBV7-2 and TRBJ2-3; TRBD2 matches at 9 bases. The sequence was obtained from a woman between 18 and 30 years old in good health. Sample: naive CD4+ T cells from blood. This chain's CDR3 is CASSLVAGGTDTQYF. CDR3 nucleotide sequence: TGTGCCAGCAGCTTAGTAGCGGGGGGCACAGATACGCAGTATTTT.